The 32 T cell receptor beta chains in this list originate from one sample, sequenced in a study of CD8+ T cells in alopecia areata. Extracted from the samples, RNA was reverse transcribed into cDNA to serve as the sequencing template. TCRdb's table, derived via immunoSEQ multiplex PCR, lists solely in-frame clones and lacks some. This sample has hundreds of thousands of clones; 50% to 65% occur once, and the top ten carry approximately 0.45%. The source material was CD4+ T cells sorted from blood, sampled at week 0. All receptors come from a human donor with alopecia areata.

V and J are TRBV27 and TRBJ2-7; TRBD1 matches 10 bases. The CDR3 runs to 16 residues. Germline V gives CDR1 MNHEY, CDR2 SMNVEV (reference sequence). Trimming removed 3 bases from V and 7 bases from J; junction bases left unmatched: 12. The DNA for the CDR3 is TGTGCCAGCAGTTTTGAAGGGGGACAGGGGTCAGATGAGCAGTACTTC. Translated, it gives CASSFEGGQGSDEQYF.

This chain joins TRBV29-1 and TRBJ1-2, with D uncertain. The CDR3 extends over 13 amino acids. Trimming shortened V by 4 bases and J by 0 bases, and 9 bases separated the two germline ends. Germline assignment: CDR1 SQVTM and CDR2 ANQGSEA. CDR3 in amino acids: CSVVAGTNYGYTF. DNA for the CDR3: TGCAGCGTTGTCGCAGGAACTAACTATGGCTACACCTTC.

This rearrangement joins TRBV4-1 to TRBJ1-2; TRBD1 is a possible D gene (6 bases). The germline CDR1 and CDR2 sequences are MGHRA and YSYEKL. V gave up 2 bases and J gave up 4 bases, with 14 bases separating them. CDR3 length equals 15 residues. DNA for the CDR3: TGCGCCAGCAGCCAATTCCCAGGGGTGAGCTATGGCTACACCTTC. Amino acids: CASSQFPGVSYGYTF.

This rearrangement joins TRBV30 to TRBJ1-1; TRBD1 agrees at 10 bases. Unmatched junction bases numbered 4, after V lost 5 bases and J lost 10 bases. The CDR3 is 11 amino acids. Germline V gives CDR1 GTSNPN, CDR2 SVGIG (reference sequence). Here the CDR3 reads CAWGRQGAAFF. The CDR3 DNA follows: TGTGCCTGGGGGAGACAGGGGGCAGCTTTCTTT.

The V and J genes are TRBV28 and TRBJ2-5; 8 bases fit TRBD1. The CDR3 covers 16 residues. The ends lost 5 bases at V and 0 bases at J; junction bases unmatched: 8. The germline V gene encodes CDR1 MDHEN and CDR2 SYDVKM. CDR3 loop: CASSDSGTGYQETQYF. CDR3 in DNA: TGTGCCAGCAGTGACTCCGGGACAGGTTACCAAGAGACCCAGTACTTC.

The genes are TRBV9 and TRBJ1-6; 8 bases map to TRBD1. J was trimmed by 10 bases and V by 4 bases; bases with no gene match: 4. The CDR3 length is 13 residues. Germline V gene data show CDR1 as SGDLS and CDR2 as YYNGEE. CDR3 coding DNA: TGTGCCAGCAGCATACAGGGGGGATCACCCCTCCACTTT. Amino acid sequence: CASSIQGGSPLHF. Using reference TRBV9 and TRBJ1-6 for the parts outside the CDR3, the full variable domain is DSGVTQTPKHLITATGQRVTLRCSPRSGDLSVYWYQQSLDQGLQFLIQYYNGEERAKGNILERFSAQQFPDLHSELNLSSLELGDSALYFCASSIQGGSPLHFGNGTRLTVT.

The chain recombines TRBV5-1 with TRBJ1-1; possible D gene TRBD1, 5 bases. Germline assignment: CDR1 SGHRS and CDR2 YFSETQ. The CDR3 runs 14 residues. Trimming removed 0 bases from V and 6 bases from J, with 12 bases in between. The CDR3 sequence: CASSLAAGLPEAFF. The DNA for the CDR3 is TGCGCCAGCAGCTTGGCTGCAGGGCTACCTGAAGCTTTCTTT.

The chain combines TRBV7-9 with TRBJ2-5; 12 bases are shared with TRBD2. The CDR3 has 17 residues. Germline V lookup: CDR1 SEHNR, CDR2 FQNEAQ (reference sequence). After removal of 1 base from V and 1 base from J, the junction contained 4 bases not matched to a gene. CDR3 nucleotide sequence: TGTGCCAGCAGCTTAGGGACTAGCGGGAAGTTCCAAGAGACCCAGTACTTC. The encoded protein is CASSLGTSGKFQETQYF.

Here the CDR3 reads CASSVGAGGTDTQYF. CDR3 in DNA: TGTGCCAGCAGCGTAGGGGCGGGGGGCACAGATACGCAGTATTTT. The chain joins TRBV9 to TRBJ2-3, with 7 nucleotides matching TRBD2. This CDR3 comprises 15 residues. From germline, CDR1 is SGDLS and CDR2 YYNGEE. The J segment lost 1 base and the V segment lost 0 bases, leaving 2 bases of the junction unmatched.

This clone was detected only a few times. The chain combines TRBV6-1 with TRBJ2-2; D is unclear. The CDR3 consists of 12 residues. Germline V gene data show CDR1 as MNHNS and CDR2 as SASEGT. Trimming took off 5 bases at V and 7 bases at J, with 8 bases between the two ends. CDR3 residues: CASSSFRGELFF. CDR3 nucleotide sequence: TGTGCCAGCAGTTCATTTCGCGGGGAGCTGTTTTTT.

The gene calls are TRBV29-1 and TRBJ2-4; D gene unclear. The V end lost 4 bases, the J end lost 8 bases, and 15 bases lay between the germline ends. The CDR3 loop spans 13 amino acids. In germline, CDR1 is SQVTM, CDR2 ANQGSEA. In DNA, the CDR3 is TGCAGCGTTGTTGGCCCAACTGGGGACATTCAGTACTTC. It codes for CSVVGPTGDIQYF.

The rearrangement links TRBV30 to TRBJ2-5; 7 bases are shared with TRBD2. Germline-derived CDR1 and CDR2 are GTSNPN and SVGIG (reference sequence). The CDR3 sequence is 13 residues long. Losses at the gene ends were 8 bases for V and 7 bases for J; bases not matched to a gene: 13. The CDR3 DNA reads TGTGCCGGGGGGGATTCAGAGCCGGGGACCCAGTACTTC. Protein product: CAGGDSEPGTQYF.

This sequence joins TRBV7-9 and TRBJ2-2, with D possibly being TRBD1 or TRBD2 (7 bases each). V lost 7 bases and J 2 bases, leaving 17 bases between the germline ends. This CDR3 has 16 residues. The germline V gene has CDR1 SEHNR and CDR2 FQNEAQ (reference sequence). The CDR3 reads CASTTPGGGNTGELFF. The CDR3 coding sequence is TGTGCCAGCACCACCCCAGGGGGGGGTAACACCGGGGAGCTGTTTTTT.

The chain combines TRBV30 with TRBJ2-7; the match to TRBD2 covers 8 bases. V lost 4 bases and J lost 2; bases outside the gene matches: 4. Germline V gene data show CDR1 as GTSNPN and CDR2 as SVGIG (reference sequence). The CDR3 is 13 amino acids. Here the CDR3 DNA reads TGTGCCTGGACTAGCGGGCCTCCCTACGAGCAGTACTTC. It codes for CAWTSGPPYEQYF.

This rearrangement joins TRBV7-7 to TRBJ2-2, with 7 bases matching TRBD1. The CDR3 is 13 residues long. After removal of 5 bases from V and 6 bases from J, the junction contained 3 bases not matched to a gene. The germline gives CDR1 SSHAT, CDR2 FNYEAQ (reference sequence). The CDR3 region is CASSPDRAGELFF. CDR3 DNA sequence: TGTGCCAGCAGCCCAGACAGGGCCGGGGAGCTGTTTTTT.

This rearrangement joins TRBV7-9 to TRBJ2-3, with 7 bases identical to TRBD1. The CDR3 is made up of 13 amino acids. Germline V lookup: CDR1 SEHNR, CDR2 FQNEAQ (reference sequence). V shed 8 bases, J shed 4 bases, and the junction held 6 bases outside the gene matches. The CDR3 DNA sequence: TGTGCCAGCCGACAGGGTTGGGCAGATACGCAGTATTTT. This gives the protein CASRQGWADTQYF.

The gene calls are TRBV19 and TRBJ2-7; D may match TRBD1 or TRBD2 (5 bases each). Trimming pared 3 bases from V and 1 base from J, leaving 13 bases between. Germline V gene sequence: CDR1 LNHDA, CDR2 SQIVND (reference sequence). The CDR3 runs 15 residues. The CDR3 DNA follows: TGTGCCAGTAGTATTGGGGGAACGGGATCCTACGAGCAGTACTTC. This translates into CASSIGGTGSYEQYF.

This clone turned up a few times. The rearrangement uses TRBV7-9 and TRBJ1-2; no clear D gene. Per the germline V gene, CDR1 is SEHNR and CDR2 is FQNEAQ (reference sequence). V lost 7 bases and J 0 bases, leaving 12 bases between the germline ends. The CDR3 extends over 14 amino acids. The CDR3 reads CASTHGNSNYGYTF. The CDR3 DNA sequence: TGTGCCAGCACCCACGGAAATTCTAACTATGGCTACACCTTC. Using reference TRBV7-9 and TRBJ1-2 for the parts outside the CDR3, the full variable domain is DTGVSQNPRHKITKRGQNVTFRCDPISEHNRLYWYRQTLGQGPEFLTYFQNEAQLEKSRLLSDRFSAERPKGSFSTLEIQRTEQGDSAMYLCASTHGNSNYGYTFGSGTRLTVV.

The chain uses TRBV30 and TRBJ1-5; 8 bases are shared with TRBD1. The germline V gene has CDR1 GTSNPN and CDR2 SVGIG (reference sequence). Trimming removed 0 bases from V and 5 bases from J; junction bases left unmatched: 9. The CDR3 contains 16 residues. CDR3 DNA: TGTGCCTGGAGTGTCCAAGGGCAGGGGGCCGATCAGCCCCAGCATTTT. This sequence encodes CAWSVQGQGADQPQHF. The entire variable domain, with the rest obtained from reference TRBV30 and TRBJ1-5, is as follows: SQTIHQWPATLVQPVGSPLSLECTVEGTSNPNLYWYRQAAGRGLQLLFYSVGIGQISSEVPQNLSASRPQDRQFILSSKKLLLSDSGFYLCAWSVQGQGADQPQHFGDGTRLSIL.

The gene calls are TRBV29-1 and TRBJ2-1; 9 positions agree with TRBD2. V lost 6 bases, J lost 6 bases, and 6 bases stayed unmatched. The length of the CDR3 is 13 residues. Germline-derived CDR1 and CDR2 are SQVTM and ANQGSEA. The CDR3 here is CSVERGASNEQFF. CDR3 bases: TGCAGCGTCGAGCGGGGGGCTAGCAATGAGCAGTTCTTC.

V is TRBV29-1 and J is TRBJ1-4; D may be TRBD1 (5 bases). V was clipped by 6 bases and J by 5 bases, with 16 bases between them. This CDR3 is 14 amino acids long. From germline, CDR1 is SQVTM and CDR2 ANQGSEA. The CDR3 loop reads CSVQSGGGNEKLFF. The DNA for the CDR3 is TGCAGCGTCCAATCGGGGGGAGGGAATGAAAAACTGTTTTTT.

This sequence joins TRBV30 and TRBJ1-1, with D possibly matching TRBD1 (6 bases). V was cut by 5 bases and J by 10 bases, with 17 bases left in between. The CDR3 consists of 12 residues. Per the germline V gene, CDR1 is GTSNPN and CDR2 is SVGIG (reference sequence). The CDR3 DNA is TGTGCCTGGGGGGCGAACAGGGCTCGAGCTTTCTTT. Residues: CAWGANRARAFF.

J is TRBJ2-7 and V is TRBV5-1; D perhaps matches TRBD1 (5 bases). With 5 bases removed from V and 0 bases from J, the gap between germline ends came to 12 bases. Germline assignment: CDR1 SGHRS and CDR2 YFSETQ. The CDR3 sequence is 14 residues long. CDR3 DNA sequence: TGCGCCAGCAGTCGTGTGGGGCGCTCCTACGAGCAGTACTTC. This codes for CASSRVGRSYEQYF.

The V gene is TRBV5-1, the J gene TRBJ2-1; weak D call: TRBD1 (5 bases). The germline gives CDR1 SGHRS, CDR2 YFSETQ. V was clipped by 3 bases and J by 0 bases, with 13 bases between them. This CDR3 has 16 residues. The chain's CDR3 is CASSSAGLSSYNEQFF. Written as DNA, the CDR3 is TGCGCCAGCAGCTCCGCAGGGTTATCCTCCTACAATGAGCAGTTCTTC.

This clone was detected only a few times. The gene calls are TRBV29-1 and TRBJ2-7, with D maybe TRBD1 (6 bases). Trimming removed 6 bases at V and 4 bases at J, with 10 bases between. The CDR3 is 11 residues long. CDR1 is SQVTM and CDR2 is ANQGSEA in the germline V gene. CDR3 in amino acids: CSVAGVYEQYF. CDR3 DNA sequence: TGCAGCGTAGCAGGGGTGTACGAGCAGTACTTC.

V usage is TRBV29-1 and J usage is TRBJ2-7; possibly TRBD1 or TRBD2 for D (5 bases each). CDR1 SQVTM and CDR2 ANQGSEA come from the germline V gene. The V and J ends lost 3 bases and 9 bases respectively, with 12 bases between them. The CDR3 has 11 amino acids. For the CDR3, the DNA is TGCAGCGTTGAGAGGGGTGGAGGGCAGTACTTC. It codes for CSVERGGGQYF.

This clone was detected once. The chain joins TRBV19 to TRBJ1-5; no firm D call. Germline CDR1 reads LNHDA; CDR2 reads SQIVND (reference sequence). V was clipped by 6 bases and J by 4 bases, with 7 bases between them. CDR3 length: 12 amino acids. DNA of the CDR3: TGTGCCAGTAGGGTCTGGAATCAGCCCCAGCATTTT. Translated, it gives CASRVWNQPQHF.

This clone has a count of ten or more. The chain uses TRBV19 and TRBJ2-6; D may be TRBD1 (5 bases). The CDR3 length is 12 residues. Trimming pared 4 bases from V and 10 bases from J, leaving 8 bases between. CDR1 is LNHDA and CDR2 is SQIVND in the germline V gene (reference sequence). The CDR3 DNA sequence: TGTGCCAGTAGTACAGGGTCAAACGTCCTGACTTTC. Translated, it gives CASSTGSNVLTF.

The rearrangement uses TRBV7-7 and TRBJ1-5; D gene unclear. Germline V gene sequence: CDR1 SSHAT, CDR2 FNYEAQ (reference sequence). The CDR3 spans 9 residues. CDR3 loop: CVLRQPQHF. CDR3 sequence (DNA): TGTGTTCTACGACAGCCCCAGCATTTT.

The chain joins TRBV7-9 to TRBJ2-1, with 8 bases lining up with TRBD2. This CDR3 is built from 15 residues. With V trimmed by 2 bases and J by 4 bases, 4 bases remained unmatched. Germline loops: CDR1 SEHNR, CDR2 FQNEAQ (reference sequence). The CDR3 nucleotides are TGTGCCAGCAGCTTACCCCCTAGCGGGTACAATGAGCAGTTCTTC. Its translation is CASSLPPSGYNEQFF.

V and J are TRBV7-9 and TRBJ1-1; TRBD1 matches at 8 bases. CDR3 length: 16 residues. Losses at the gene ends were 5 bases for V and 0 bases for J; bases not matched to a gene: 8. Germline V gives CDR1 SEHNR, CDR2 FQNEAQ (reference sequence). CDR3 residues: CASSTIRQGLNTEAFF. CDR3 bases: TGTGCCAGCAGCACGATACGACAGGGGTTGAACACTGAAGCTTTCTTT.

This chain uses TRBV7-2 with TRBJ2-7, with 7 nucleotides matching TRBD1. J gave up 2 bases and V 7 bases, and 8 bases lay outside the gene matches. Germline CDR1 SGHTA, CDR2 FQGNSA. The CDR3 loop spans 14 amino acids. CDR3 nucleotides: TGTGCCAGCACCCCCCAGACAGGGCCCTACGAGCAGTACTTC. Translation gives CASTPQTGPYEQYF.